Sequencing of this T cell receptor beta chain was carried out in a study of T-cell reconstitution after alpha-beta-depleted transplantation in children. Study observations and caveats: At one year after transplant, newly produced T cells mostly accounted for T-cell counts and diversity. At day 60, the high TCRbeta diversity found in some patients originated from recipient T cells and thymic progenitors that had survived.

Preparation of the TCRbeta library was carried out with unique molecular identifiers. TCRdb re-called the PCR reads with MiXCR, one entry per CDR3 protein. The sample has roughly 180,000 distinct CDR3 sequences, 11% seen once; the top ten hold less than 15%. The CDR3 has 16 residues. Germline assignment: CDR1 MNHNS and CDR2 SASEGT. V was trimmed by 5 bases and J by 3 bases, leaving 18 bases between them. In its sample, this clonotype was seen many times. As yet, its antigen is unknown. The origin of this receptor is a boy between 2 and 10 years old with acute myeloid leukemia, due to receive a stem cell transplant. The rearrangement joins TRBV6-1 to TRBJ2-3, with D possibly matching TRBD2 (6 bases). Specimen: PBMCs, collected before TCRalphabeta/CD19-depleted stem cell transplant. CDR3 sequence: CASSHWTTGRTDTQYF. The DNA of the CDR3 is TGTGCCAGCAGTCATTGGACTACCGGGAGAACAGATACGCAGTATTTT.